Listed below are T cell receptor beta chains from one sample, sequenced in a study of type 1 and type 2 diabetes patients. TCRdb reanalysed the multiplex PCR reads using MiXCR and keeps one entry per CDR3 protein. In the table there are about 290,000 distinct CDR3 sequences, around 50% of which are singletons. The sequenced material came from peripheral blood mononuclear cells (PBMCs). Receptor source: a man aged 18 to 29 with type 2 diabetes. Each CDR3 is given with its conserved first and last residue. The D gene is left open where the match is weak.

CDR3 DNA,CDR3 protein,J gene,V gene,CDR3 length,D gene
TGTGCCAGCAGCTTAGCGTCGGCCCCAGGGACCGGGGAGCTGTTTTTT,CASSLASAPGTGELFF,TRBJ2-2,TRBV7-6,16,-
TGTGCCAGCAGTTTAGGTGGGACAGGATTCAACGTCCTGACTTTC,CASSLGGTGFNVLTF,TRBJ2-6,TRBV28,15,TRBD1
TGTGCCAGCAGCTTTGGCAGGGGGGACACCGGGGAGCTGTTTTTT,CASSFGRGDTGELFF,TRBJ2-2,TRBV5-8,15,-
TGCAGTGCTCAGACGCCGGGACAACTGAACACTGAAGCTTTCTTT,CSAQTPGQLNTEAFF,TRBJ1-1,TRBV20-1,15,-
TGCGCCAGCAGCCGGACAGGGGCCACTGAAGCTTTCTTT,CASSRTGATEAFF,TRBJ1-1,TRBV4-1,13,TRBD1
TGCGCCAGCAGCCAAGATCTGCCCCGGGGGAATTCACCCCTCCACTTT,CASSQDLPRGNSPLHF,TRBJ1-6,TRBV4-1,16,-
TGTGCCAGCAGCTCCCTTGGGGGCGAGTTAACTGAAGCTTTCTTT,CASSSLGGELTEAFF,TRBJ1-1,TRBV7-2,15,-
TGTGCCACCAGCAGAGGCTCCCAAGCGGGGGGCCAAGATACGCAGTATTTT,CATSRGSQAGGQDTQYF,TRBJ2-3,TRBV15,17,TRBD2
TGTGCCAGCAGCCAGACGCTGGACACTGAAGCTTTCTTT,CASSQTLDTEAFF,TRBJ1-1,TRBV14,13,-
TGCAGTGCGCCCACCGGGACAGGGGTTTACGAGCAGTACTTC,CSAPTGTGVYEQYF,TRBJ2-7,TRBV20-1,14,TRBD1
TGTGCCAGCAGCGCATGGACAGGGGGGGGCAATGAGCAGTTCTTC,CASSAWTGGGNEQFF,TRBJ2-1,TRBV7-2,15,TRBD1
TGTGCCAGCAGCTTACGACTAGCGGACCACAATGAGCAGTTCTTC,CASSLRLADHNEQFF,TRBJ2-1,TRBV7-8,15,TRBD2
TGTGCCAGCAGTTATGACAGGGTACGGGGCTACACCTTC,CASSYDRVRGYTF,TRBJ1-2,TRBV6-1,13,TRBD1
TGTGCCAGTAGTGGATCAGGGTTAGGCTCCTACAATGAGCAGTTCTTC,CASSGSGLGSYNEQFF,TRBJ2-1,TRBV19,16,-
TGTGCCTGGAGTGCGGACAGGGTCGGCGATAACCCGTACCAAGAGACCCAGTACTTC,CAWSADRVGDNPYQETQYF,TRBJ2-5,TRBV30,19,TRBD1
TGCAGTGCTAGAGTTCCAGGGCCCTACGAGCAGTACTTC,CSARVPGPYEQYF,TRBJ2-7,TRBV20-1,13,-
TGTGCCATCAGCGACAGGTCCATGAACACTGAAGCTTTCTTT,CAISDRSMNTEAFF,TRBJ1-1,TRBV10-3,14,-